Reported below is one TCR beta chain. Its antigen is not yet known. The sample holds no much larger clone one base away, and base qualities are not on file. Participants in the prospective study were aged 18 to 89 years, lived in 24 United States geographic areas, and enrolled through a virtual design. In the prospective study, cohorts were assigned on the basis of participant-reported clinical history obtained from a screening survey and a study questionnaire. Each participant in the prospective study had whole blood, serum and a nasopharyngeal or oropharyngeal swab collected by mobile phlebotomists. Prospective study participants could optionally give additional blood draws and questionnaires over an approximately 2-month period. Prospective study blood samples were shipped either frozen or at room temperature before DNA extraction. TCRbeta CDR3 regions were amplified from genomic DNA using the immunoSEQ Assay, a bias-controlled multiplex PCR. Turning to the authors' computational methods: Within the assay, amplification of reference gene primers was used to estimate how many nucleated cells each sample contained. Sequence reads were collapsed and filtered to measure the absolute abundance of every unique TCRbeta CDR3 rearrangement. For each sample, productive Simpson clonality was calculated as the square root of Simpson's diversity index across productive rearrangements. TCRdb holds this immuneACCESS table with in-frame rearrangements only. Some clones are missing; in checked studies, unresolved V genes explain under half, and the rest has no known cause. V and J calls and clone size follow that table, whereas D and trimming were derived from the DNA. For this sample there are about 270,000 clones; more than 80% appear just once. The biggest ten clones account for about 4% of the sample.

The data originate from a study of blood T cell repertoires in COVID-19 (dated by TCRdb to between 2020 and 2021). About the full investigation: Collaborator samples came from the United States, Italy and Spain and covered acute and convalescent phases of COVID-19. The dataset comprised deeply sampled blood TCRbeta repertoires from subjects exposed to, actively infected with, or recovered from COVID-19. The repertoires were made available in a free public database intended to serve as a resource for research on the immune response to SARS-CoV-2. The prospective study material was composed of cDNA or gDNA derived from T cells, B-cell-depleted T cells, or PBMCs. Where HLA class I and class II types were available, the types were taken from metadata supplied by the sample provider, not from assay-based typing. Samples came from the ongoing ImmuneRACE study (first 160 participants) plus 1,254 subjects from 6 global collaborators. The sample metadata nearly always contained a de-identified subject ID, COVID-19 status, age in years and sex. What the work shows at the level of the full study, not this receptor alone: How much clinical and demographic metadata was included differed by source and by participant, and the metadata was provided uncurated.

V loses 5 bases, J loses 1 base, and the germline ends lie 13 bases apart. The cysteine opens and the phenylalanine closes a CDR3 of 15 amino acids. Just the 45-base CDR3 DNA is kept, in frame starting at base 1. Via the germline V gene, CDR1 is SGHVS and CDR2 FNYEAQ. Sequenced sample: PBMCs or T cells enriched from blood (not recorded which). The sequence derives from a woman younger than 45 with acute COVID-19. The chain is encoded by TRBV7-6 joined to TRBJ2-3, with a tentative D gene TRBD1 over 6 matching bases. CDR3 protein: CASSQSQGGTDTQYF. The DNA is TGTGCCAGCAGCCAATCACAGGGAGGCACAGATACGCAGTATTTT.